This T cell receptor beta chain was recorded in a study of STAT5B mutations in CD4+ large granular lymphocyte leukemia (dated 2022 in TCRdb). Study-level background: Among healthy controls, the CDR3 'QG' motif was associated with a particular HLA allele. TCRbeta repertoires of CD4+ T-cell large granular lymphocyte leukemia patients were compared with those of healthy blood donors. Flow cytometry performed on FACSCanto II or FACSVerse showed that the purified fractions had more than 95% purity among lymphocytes. Overall study outcomes, separate from this receptor: Each patient's main leukemic clonotypes were private, but about a quarter of these clonotypes showed up at low frequency in the non-leukemic repertoires of other patients. Enrichment of TRBV06-family usage was observed among the top patient clones (8/27) relative to healthy controls (2/35). The data were not HLA-matched, and the higher clonality in CD4+ T-LGLL than in CD8+ T-LGLL could be due to the relatively small sample size. CD4-sorted patient repertoires appeared more clonal than healthy CD4+ repertoires, and this difference persisted after removing the putative leukemic clones.

Comments on this clone: Its target antigen remains unknown. Base qualities are not at hand, and no much larger clone is one base apart.

TCRbeta rearrangements were sequenced from genomic DNA using the immunoSEQ assay at survey resolution. Per the authors' processing: In the TCR sequencing data, the smallest productive clonotype frequency that could be detected was 2.59 x 10-5. Only productive TCRbeta rearrangements, defined as complete and in-frame sequences, were included in the analyses. Clonality for each sample was calculated as Simpson clonality in the immunoSEQ Analyzer version 3.0. Clones were binned by frequency as very rare, small, medium, large (1-20%) or hyperexpanded (>20%). Generation probabilities were estimated with OLGA 1.2.3, V-gene circos plots were generated with VDJtools, specificities were searched for in VDJdb, and CDR3 motifs were identified with GLIPH. TCRdb limited this immuneACCESS table to in-frame rearrangements with V and J called. A share of clones is missing; checked studies link under half to unresolved V genes, and the rest is unexplained. Clone size and the V and J calls come from that table; the DNA yielded D and trimming. For this sample the table gives 22,000 or so clones, of which 82% were detected only once. In total, the top ten clones hold around 8.4% of the sample.

The healthy control group was made up of around 38 blood donors, and the Finnish Red Cross blood service supplied their buffy coats. All TCR-sequenced material derived from peripheral blood: patient blood samples and healthy donor buffy coats. Ficoll-Hypaque gradient centrifugation was used to isolate peripheral blood mononuclear cells. CD4+ cells were magnetically purified from the buffy coats of healthy controls. Genomic DNA was extracted with the Gentra Puregene Cell and Tissue kit and quantified on a Qubit 2.0 fluorometer. The germline V gene specifies MNHNS as CDR1 and SASEGT as CDR2. Taken from cysteine to phenylalanine, the CDR3 has 14 residues. Only the CDR3 region is kept as DNA, spanning 42 bases read in frame from base 1. The junction shows trimming of 8 bases on V and 1 base on J, plus 12 bases between the germline ends.

The source of this sequence is a human donor in good health. The material sequenced was CD4+ T cells from blood buffy coats. The sequence joins TRBV6-1 to TRBJ1-3, with the D gene uncertain. The sequenced DNA: TGTGCCAGCCTCCGAGGACCGTCTGGAAACACCATATATTTT. It codes for CASLRGPSGNTIYF.